This T cell receptor beta chain originates from a study of a mutant IDH1 vaccine in newly diagnosed glioma. Study information: Standard pretreatment was either radiotherapy, temozolomide, or, for most, radiochemotherapy with temozolomide. V12 took place at week 35, and V13 at week 47.

This clone was seen once. Its antigen is unidentified. Clones were read by immunoSEQ multiplex PCR, and TCRdb kept only the in-frame ones, dropping some. The data contain about 48,000 clones, 70% to 85% of them singletons. Study-wide points: It was approximately 93% of patients that developed vaccine-induced immune responses.

CDR1 is SNHLY and CDR2 is FYNNEI in the germline V gene. This CDR3 spans 15 amino acids. Trimming at V came to 6 bases and at J to 4 bases, leaving 8 bases not matched to a gene. Time point defined: week 35, safety follow-up. The content of each vaccine dose was 300 ug of mutant IDH1 20-mer peptide, and topical imiquimod accompanied it. This receptor was taken from a man aged 35 to 55 with glioma. This specimen was PBMCs, taken from a glioma patient whose treatment included an IDH1 peptide vaccine. This rearrangement joins TRBV2 to TRBJ1-4; 7 bases agree with TRBD1. DNA for the CDR3: TGTGCCAGCAGGAAAGGACAGGTCGTTAATGAAAAACTGTTTTTT. Translation: CASRKGQVVNEKLFF.